This TCR beta chain was retrieved from a study of identical twins (dated by TCRdb to about 2016). At the level of the whole study: TCR alpha and beta repertoires from monozygotic twins, unrelated adults of various ages and cord blood were deep-sequenced to test whether fetal clonotypes persist. Replicate twin experiments were performed at different times using different library preparation protocols to rule out contamination. The study at large found these results: The excess sharing between twins in beta out-of-frame sequences was weaker because fewer shared sequences reduced the signal-to-noise ratio. Invariant T cells such as MAIT and iNKT could partly confound zero-insertion analyses, though diverse VJ usage argued against this for most clonotypes. Fewer insertions were carried by abundant cord blood beta clonotypes, a similar but weaker trend appeared in young adult naive repertoires, and no such trend appeared in memory repertoires. In monozygotic twins, recombination models systematically underestimated out-of-frame TCR alpha sharing, but the models matched the sharing seen between unrelated individuals. Compared with coincidental sharing between unrelated individuals, out-of-frame TCR alpha sequences shared between twins had an excess of sequences with low generation probability. Conclusions relied on cross-sectional statistical analysis, since the same donors could not be followed over many years.

All donors were healthy Caucasians. The twin cohort consisted of three pairs of female monozygotic twins, all aged roughly 18 to 29 years. Peripheral blood mononuclear cells were the source from which RNA for the TCR libraries was isolated. This clonotype was found a few times. What this receptor recognizes is not known. Base quality data are lacking; no much larger clone is found one base away. The library was prepared using 5' RACE. Instrument on record: Illumina HiSeq 2000. A universal primer binding site was introduced by template switching, and a unique molecular identifier was present in the final cDNA, enabling accurate counting of TCR cDNA molecules. Specific primers in the conserved constant-segment region were used to synthesize first-strand cDNA for the TCR alpha and beta chains. To control for contamination, every cDNA library carried two barcodes: a SMART-Mk sample barcode plus Illumina barcodes. TruSeq adapter sequences along with Illumina sample barcodes were introduced in two successive PCR steps. TCR alpha and beta cDNA libraries were sequenced on the Illumina HiSeq platform with custom primers. The study's processing was this. MiGEC processed the raw reads to extract unique molecular identifiers, while MiXCR was used to determine the CDR3 positions. For each individual, recombination models were inferred using an EM algorithm with the repgenHMM and IGoR tools. The tcR package in R was used for shared clonotype analysis, with sharing normalized by the product of cloneset sizes. To study raw recombination free of thymic and clonal selection effects, out-of-frame nonproductive sequences were analyzed. TCRdb passed the public sequencing reads through fastp at Q25 and MiXCR, retaining productive beta sequences. Rows merge per CDR3 protein into single entries with the most common DNA and genes. Here the V and J calls rest on TCRdb's processing, not on the authors' analysis. In all, the sample holds some 560,000 distinct CDR3 sequences, and just under 10% of those were seen once. The ten largest clonotypes hold approximately 3% of the sample.

The germline V gene yields MGHDK for CDR1 and SYGVNS for CDR2. V is shortened by 2 bases, J by 5 bases, and the region joining them spans 9 bases. The CDR3 holds 13 amino acids from the cysteine to the phenylalanine. Only CDR3 DNA is held: 39 bases, read in frame from base 1. These sequences were also reported in another study, on yellow fever vaccine responses in identical twins. Taken from the second paper: According to the authors, in identical twins the way T cells responded to vaccination appeared partly convergent and partly personalized. In the study, vaccine-responding T cell clones were precisely tracked in identical twins.

Sequenced: PBMCs. The origin of this receptor is a young woman in good health. The sequence joins TRBV25-1 to TRBJ2-5, with the D gene not confidently named. The bases are TGTGCCAGCAGTGAACGTGGTTATGAGACCCAGTACTTC. It is translated as CASSERGYETQYF.